This paragraph reports one TCR beta chain. What antigen it recognizes has not been identified. No much larger clone exists at a distance of one base, and base qualities are not known. Collaborating institutions collected whole blood in K2EDTA tubes following their own protocols. For TCRbeta analysis, collaborators shipped samples as frozen whole blood, isolated PBMCs, or DNA extracted from either of those sample types. This record comes from a study of blood T cell repertoires in COVID-19 (TCRdb year 2020). Background on the whole study: Collaborator samples came from the United States, Italy and Spain and covered acute and convalescent phases of COVID-19. The prospective study material was composed of cDNA or gDNA derived from T cells, B-cell-depleted T cells, or PBMCs. Deeply sampled blood TCRbeta repertoires from subjects exposed to, actively infected with, or recovered from COVID-19 were included in the dataset. The repertoires were released in a freely available public database meant as a resource for research on the immune response to SARS-CoV-2. The samples were drawn from the first 160 participants of the ongoing ImmuneRACE study and from roughly 1,300 subjects provided by 6 global collaborators. The sample metadata nearly always contained a de-identified subject ID, COVID-19 status, age in years and sex. Where available, HLA class I and class II types were taken from metadata supplied by the sample provider and were not determined by assay-based typing.

CDR1 and CDR2 (LNHDA, SQIVND) derive from the germline V gene (reference sequence). V ends up 6 bases short and J 1 base short, with an unmatched junction base count of 3. From the cysteine through the phenylalanine, the CDR3 covers 14 amino acids. The sequence is cut down to CDR3 DNA, 42 bases in frame from base 1. TCRbeta CDR3 regions were amplified from genomic DNA using the immunoSEQ Assay, a bias-controlled multiplex PCR. From the authors' description of their analysis: Nucleated cell counts per sample were estimated from amplification of reference gene primers within the assay. To quantify the absolute abundance of each unique TCRbeta CDR3 rearrangement, sequence reads were collapsed and filtered. For each sample, productive Simpson clonality was calculated as the square root of Simpson's diversity index across productive rearrangements. The clones in this table, taken by TCRdb from immuneACCESS, are in-frame only. Not every clone is retained; where verified, under half of the shortfall comes from an unresolved V gene, and the cause of the rest is unknown. V and J calls and clone size are copied from that table; D and trimming were computed from the DNA. This sample is represented by under 200,000 clones; approximately 79% of them were singletons. Jointly, the top ten make up about 3% of the sample.

The paper as a whole reports these results and caveats: Clinical and demographic metadata were provided uncurated, with the amount varying by source and participant.

The sequencing input was peripheral blood. The receptor was derived from a woman older than 75 with acute or convalescent COVID-19. This chain is built from TRBV19 and TRBJ2-7, and TRBD2 matches 10 of the central bases. The sequence in DNA is TGTGCCAGTAGAGGACTAGCGGAATCCTACGAGCAGTACTTC. Translated, it gives CASRGLAESYEQYF.